The T cell receptor (beta chain) under discussion was sequenced for a study of cytotoxic CD8 clonotypes in ibrutinib-treated CLL. Study results and caveats: Treatment left the uncommon public clonotypes either contracted or stable in frequency. The study sampled sustained-remission and progressing patients at different times. Baseline clonality exceeded age-matched healthy donors and tracked circulating CD8+ T-cell counts.

Cryopreserved PBMCs provided 1.5 to 2 micrograms of genomic DNA for the TCR beta libraries. Measured with immunoSEQ multiplex PCR; TCRdb has only the in-frame clones, and not every one. The sample includes approximately 100,000 clones, 55% to 75% of them seen just once. The V gene's germline CDR1 is MGHDK and CDR2 SYGVNS. The CDR3 is 14 amino acids. Trimming removed 5 bases at V and 4 bases at J, with 14 bases between. As concerns this clone: Its antigen is not known.

The V and J genes are TRBV25-1 and TRBJ1-2; a possible D gene is TRBD1 (6 bases). The sequence derives from a human donor with chronic lymphocytic leukemia. The sequencing here drew on PBMCs, taken after 24 months of ibrutinib treatment. CDR3 loop: CASSPLGGAYGYTF. CDR3 sequence (DNA): TGTGCCAGCAGTCCGCTAGGGGGGGCCTATGGCTACACCTTC.